This T cell receptor (beta chain) came from a study of T cells expressing NK-cell markers. Across the whole study: The authors derived TCR beta repertoires from sorted CD3+CD56+NKG2C+, CD3+CD56+NKG2C- and CD3+CD56-NKG2C+ T cells. Within the sequenced cohort of eight donors, seven exhibited HCMV seropositivity and one was seronegative.

The V gene's germline CDR1 is SGHRS and CDR2 YFSETQ. The CDR3 extends over 15 amino acids. Overall study findings and caveats: Uncertainty persisted over the HCMV specificity of expanded NKG2C+ T cell clones.

Points on this clonotype: Its target is unknown.

cDNA encoding TCR beta was synthesized via 5'RACE template switching incorporating UMIs. TCRdb processed the 5' RACE reads again and assigns one entry to each CDR3 protein, with no DNA. The table lists some 450,000 distinct CDR3 sequences. The receptor was derived from a woman between 18 and 75 years old in good health. The chain is built from TRBV5-1 and TRBJ2-3; the D call of TRBD2 rests on TCRdb alone, since no DNA is present to check it. Specimen: blood T cells: a sorted CD56 or NKG2C T cell subset, CD4+ or CD8+ T cells, or bulk PBMC T cells (not recorded which). This chain's CDR3 is CASSGIAGPSGTQYF.